A single sample gave rise to the 3 T cell receptor beta chains below, sequenced in a study of CD8 T cells in ankylosing spondylitis. TCRdb called the 5' RACE reads again in MiXCR, with one record for every CDR3 protein. The table lists around 330,000 distinct CDR3 sequences, around a tenth of them singletons, with roughly 9% in the top ten. The sample consisted of blood, either unsorted or a sorted T cell fraction (not recorded which). These TCRs come from a female donor with ankylosing spondylitis or in good health (not recorded which).

This clonotype was detected ten times or more. V is TRBV20-1 and J is TRBJ1-1; unclear D gene. CDR3 length: 14 amino acids. CDR1 and CDR2 (germline): DFQATT, SNEGSKA (reference sequence). V lost 6 bases, J lost 1 base, and 15 bases lay in between. The CDR3 spells CSAPPGRKNTEAFF. CDR3 DNA: TGCAGTGCCCCTCCCGGCAGGAAGAACACTGAAGCTTTCTTT.

This clonotype was picked up a small number of times. This sequence joins TRBV21-1 and TRBJ1-6; the DNA was not compared with TRBD1, the D call given in the table. TRBV21-1 is a recognized pseudogene. The length of the CDR3 is 19 residues. CDR3 DNA: TGTGCCAGCAGCATCCCATCCGAGGAAGCGGGGCGGAATAATTCACCCCTCCACTTT. Translated: CASSIPSEEAGRNNSPLHF.

This clonotype appeared many times. V is TRBV6-2 or TRBV6-3 and J is TRBJ2-3; 11 bases are a match to TRBD1. Germline loops: CDR1 MNHEY, CDR2 SVGEGT. The ends lost 4 bases at V and 4 bases at J; junction bases unmatched: 4. The CDR3 extends over 15 amino acids. For the CDR3, the DNA is TGTGCCAGCAGTTGGACAGGGGGCGGCTCAGATACGCAGTATTTT. Its translation is CASSWTGGGSDTQYF.